Listed below are T cell receptor beta chains from one sample, sequenced in a study of CD8 T cells in ankylosing spondylitis. In TCRdb, the 5' RACE reads were re-called with MiXCR into one record per CDR3 protein. The data show 130,000 or so distinct CDR3 sequences, with roughly 17% seen just once and roughly a third held by the top ten. The source material was blood, either unsorted or a sorted T cell fraction (not recorded which). The receptors originated from a male donor with ankylosing spondylitis. Both conserved end residues are part of each CDR3. Fields, in order: clone size, D gene, V gene, J gene, CDR3 DNA, CDR3 protein. A D gene is named only where the DNA matches it firmly. Not all rows give a size; the values are once, few, many and, for expanded clones, a class.

clone size: .; D gene: TRBD2; V gene: TRBV4-1; J gene: TRBJ2-1; CDR3 DNA: TGCGCCAGCAGCCGAGAAGGTACGGCGGGAGCATCCTACAATGAGCAGTTCTTC; CDR3 protein: CASSREGTAGASYNEQFF
clone size: few; D gene: TRBD1; V gene: TRBV28; J gene: TRBJ1-3; CDR3 DNA: TGTGCCAGCAGCACCGGGACAGGGATCGTCTCTGGAAACACCATATATTTT; CDR3 protein: CASSTGTGIVSGNTIYF
clone size: .; D gene: .; V gene: TRBV7-9; J gene: TRBJ2-2; CDR3 DNA: TGTGCCAGCAGCCACATGGAGGACCGATCGAACACCGGGGAGCTGTTTTTT; CDR3 protein: CASSHMEDRSNTGELFF
clone size: few; D gene: .; V gene: TRBV6-2/TRBV6-3; J gene: TRBJ2-1; CDR3 DNA: TGTGCCAGCAGTTACGGACCCCATGAGCAGTTCTTC; CDR3 protein: CASSYGPHEQFF
clone size: .; D gene: TRBD2; V gene: TRBV11-2; J gene: TRBJ2-3; CDR3 DNA: TGTGCCAGCAGCTTAGTTTGGGGGGGTTCGAGTACGCAGTATTTT; CDR3 protein: CASSLVWGGSSTQYF
clone size: many; D gene: .; V gene: TRBV12-5; J gene: TRBJ1-5; CDR3 DNA: TGTGCTAGTGGTTTGGGCGACAATCAGCCCCAGCATTTT; CDR3 protein: CASGLGDNQPQHF
clone size: few; D gene: .; V gene: TRBV7-8; J gene: TRBJ1-5; CDR3 DNA: TGTGCCAGCAGCTTAGAGGGTTTGAGCAATCAGCCCCAGCATTTT; CDR3 protein: CASSLEGLSNQPQHF
clone size: .; D gene: TRBD1; V gene: TRBV6-2/TRBV6-3; J gene: TRBJ2-1; CDR3 DNA: TGTGCCAGCAGTCAACAGGGACAGGGTATCTACAATGAGCAGTTCTTC; CDR3 protein: CASSQQGQGIYNEQFF
clone size: many; D gene: TRBD1; V gene: TRBV18; J gene: TRBJ2-5; CDR3 DNA: TGTGCCAGCTCACCGGGACAGAGACCCCAAGAGACCCAGTACTTC; CDR3 protein: CASSPGQRPQETQYF
clone size: .; D gene: .; V gene: TRBV9; J gene: TRBJ2-2; CDR3 DNA: TGTGCCAGCAGCGTAGGGTCGCCCGGGGAGCTGTTTTTT; CDR3 protein: CASSVGSPGELFF
clone size: few; D gene: .; V gene: TRBV12-3/TRBV12-4; J gene: TRBJ2-1; CDR3 DNA: TGTGCCATCCAAACAGGAAACAATGAGCAGTTCTTC; CDR3 protein: CAIQTGNNEQFF
clone size: .; D gene: .; V gene: TRBV7-9; J gene: TRBJ2-3; CDR3 DNA: TGTGCCAGCAGCGATAGGTGGTCAGGGGCTGGCACAGATACGCAGTATTTT; CDR3 protein: CASSDRWSGAGTDTQYF
clone size: .; D gene: TRBD2; V gene: TRBV7-2; J gene: TRBJ2-7; CDR3 DNA: TGTGCCAGCAGCTTACTAGCGGGTCTTTGGGACGAGCAGTACTTC; CDR3 protein: CASSLLAGLWDEQYF
clone size: .; D gene: .; V gene: TRBV4-1; J gene: TRBJ2-7; CDR3 DNA: TGCGCCAGCAGCCAAGTAGAGGGTGCCTACGAGCAGTACTTC; CDR3 protein: CASSQVEGAYEQYF
clone size: few; D gene: TRBD2; V gene: TRBV29-1; J gene: TRBJ2-3; CDR3 DNA: TGCAGCGGCTTGGGACTAGCGAACACAGATACGCAGTATTTT; CDR3 protein: CSGLGLANTDTQYF
clone size: few; D gene: TRBD1; V gene: TRBV2; J gene: TRBJ1-1; CDR3 DNA: TGTGCCAGCCACAGACAGGGCAACACTGAAGCTTTCTTT; CDR3 protein: CASHRQGNTEAFF
clone size: many; D gene: TRBD2; V gene: TRBV12-3/TRBV12-4; J gene: TRBJ2-1; CDR3 DNA: TGTGCCAGCAGTTTGGGGACTAGCGGTTACAATGAGCAGTTCTTC; CDR3 protein: CASSLGTSGYNEQFF
clone size: .; D gene: .; V gene: TRBV7-9; J gene: TRBJ2-2; CDR3 DNA: TGTGCCAGCAACCTGATGGGGGAGCTGTTTTTT; CDR3 protein: CASNLMGELFF
clone size: few; D gene: .; V gene: TRBV15; J gene: TRBJ2-7; CDR3 DNA: TGTGCCACCAGCAGAGCGACGGACGGATCCTACGAGCAGTACTTC; CDR3 protein: CATSRATDGSYEQYF
clone size: .; D gene: TRBD2; V gene: TRBV7-3; J gene: TRBJ2-1; CDR3 DNA: TGTGCCAGCAGCTGGTTAGCGGGAGCGGGAAATGAGCAGTTCTTC; CDR3 protein: CASSWLAGAGNEQFF
clone size: .; D gene: .; V gene: TRBV7-9; J gene: TRBJ2-7; CDR3 DNA: TGTGCCAGCAGCTCCGACCTACTGAGCTCCTACGAGCAGTACTTC; CDR3 protein: CASSSDLLSSYEQYF